A selection of T cell receptor beta chains follows, all from one sample in a study of blood T cell repertoires in COVID-19. Repertoires were generated with immunoSEQ multiplex PCR, while TCRdb's copy carries only in-frame clones and drops some. The sample records under 45,000 clones, over 70% being singletons. The sample taken for sequencing was peripheral blood. The receptors shown here come from a woman of 80 years or more with active or convalescent COVID-19. The CDR3 runs from the conserved cysteine through the conserved F or W. D genes are given only for firm matches. Rows give clone size only sometimes, using once, few, many, or a class for an expanded clone.

v_call: TRBV7-2
d_call: TRBD1
j_call: TRBJ2-5
clone_size: NA
cdr3_aa: CASKGQGGETQYF
cdr3_nt: TGTGCCAGCAAAGGACAGGGCGGGGAGACCCAGTACTTC

v_call: TRBV7-9
d_call: TRBD2
j_call: TRBJ2-2
clone_size: NA
cdr3_aa: CASSLRLAGSTGELFF
cdr3_nt: TGTGCCAGCAGCCTACGTCTAGCGGGAAGCACCGGGGAGCTGTTTTTT

v_call: TRBV7-9
d_call: TRBD1
j_call: TRBJ1-1
clone_size: once
cdr3_aa: CASSFNVDRGPTGAEAFF
cdr3_nt: TGTGCCAGCAGCTTCAACGTGGACAGGGGGCCTACTGGGGCTGAAGCTTTCTTT

v_call: TRBV28
d_call: NA
j_call: TRBJ1-4
clone_size: NA
cdr3_aa: CASSSPRNSQTNEKLFF
cdr3_nt: TGTGCCAGCAGTTCCCCCAGAAACAGTCAAACTAATGAAAAACTGTTTTTT

v_call: TRBV6-5
d_call: TRBD1
j_call: TRBJ1-4
clone_size: NA
cdr3_aa: CASSPSGTANEKLFF
cdr3_nt: TGTGCCAGCAGTCCCTCCGGGACAGCTAATGAAAAACTGTTTTTT

v_call: TRBV4-3
d_call: TRBD2
j_call: TRBJ2-1
clone_size: NA
cdr3_aa: CASSQDETTGLAGARTYNEQFF
cdr3_nt: TGCGCCAGCAGCCAAGACGAAACAACGGGACTAGCGGGCGCGAGAACTTACAATGAGCAGTTCTTC

v_call: TRBV5-4
d_call: TRBD1
j_call: TRBJ1-4
clone_size: NA
cdr3_aa: CASSSSGQVNEKLFF
cdr3_nt: TGTGCCAGCAGCTCTTCTGGACAGGTGAATGAAAAACTGTTTTTT

v_call: TRBV10-2
d_call: TRBD1
j_call: TRBJ1-2
clone_size: NA
cdr3_aa: CASSEWTGVNYGYTF
cdr3_nt: TGCGCCAGCAGTGAGTGGACAGGGGTTAACTATGGCTACACCTTC

v_call: TRBV7-2
d_call: TRBD2
j_call: TRBJ2-1
clone_size: once
cdr3_aa: CASSSTSGRYEQFF
cdr3_nt: TGTGCCAGCAGCTCGACTAGCGGGAGATATGAGCAGTTCTTC

v_call: TRBV10-3
d_call: TRBD1
j_call: TRBJ1-1
clone_size: NA
cdr3_aa: CAISEPGTGTTEAFF
cdr3_nt: TGTGCCATCAGTGAGCCCGGGACAGGGACAACTGAAGCTTTCTTT

v_call: TRBV12-3/TRBV12-4
d_call: NA
j_call: TRBJ1-2
clone_size: NA
cdr3_aa: CASSSNNYGYTF
cdr3_nt: TGTGCCAGCAGTTCAAATAACTATGGCTACACCTTC

v_call: TRBV9
d_call: NA
j_call: TRBJ2-2
clone_size: NA
cdr3_aa: CASSVGRGLPPGELFF
cdr3_nt: TGTGCCAGCAGCGTAGGAAGAGGACTCCCCCCCGGGGAGCTGTTTTTT

v_call: TRBV29-1
d_call: TRBD1
j_call: TRBJ2-3
clone_size: NA
cdr3_aa: CSVEDPGDRGGMWSDTQYF
cdr3_nt: TGCAGCGTTGAAGATCCCGGGGACAGGGGGGGTATGTGGTCAGATACGCAGTATTTT

v_call: TRBV7-2
d_call: NA
j_call: TRBJ1-4
clone_size: once
cdr3_aa: CASSLGLGQVNEKLFF
cdr3_nt: TGTGCCAGCAGCTTAGGGTTGGGACAAGTTAATGAAAAACTGTTTTTT

v_call: TRBV10-3
d_call: TRBD1
j_call: TRBJ2-5
clone_size: NA
cdr3_aa: CAISTSGGSTKTWTQYF
cdr3_nt: TGTGCCATCAGTACATCAGGGGGTAGTACCAAGACCTGGACCCAGTACTTC

v_call: TRBV5-1
d_call: NA
j_call: TRBJ2-1
clone_size: NA
cdr3_aa: CASSLEGSLESRFF
cdr3_nt: TGCGCCAGCAGCTTGGAAGGATCCCTGGAGAGCAGGTTCTTC

v_call: TRBV6-6
d_call: NA
j_call: TRBJ2-1
clone_size: few
cdr3_aa: CASSLRGSGREQFF
cdr3_nt: TGTGCCAGCAGTTTAAGGGGGAGTGGACGGGAGCAGTTCTTC

v_call: TRBV7-3
d_call: NA
j_call: TRBJ2-2
clone_size: NA
cdr3_aa: CASSLSSTGELFF
cdr3_nt: TGTGCCAGCAGCTTATCGTCCACCGGGGAGCTGTTTTTT

v_call: TRBV7-2
d_call: TRBD2
j_call: TRBJ2-1
clone_size: NA
cdr3_aa: CASSEGLAGGKQFF
cdr3_nt: TGTGCCAGCAGCGAGGGACTAGCGGGAGGGAAGCAGTTCTTC

v_call: TRBV7-9
d_call: TRBD1
j_call: TRBJ2-2
clone_size: few
cdr3_aa: CASSGGTGVPGELFF
cdr3_nt: TGTGCCAGCAGCGGAGGGACAGGCGTTCCCGGGGAGCTGTTTTTT

v_call: TRBV5-1
d_call: NA
j_call: TRBJ1-1
clone_size: once
cdr3_aa: CASSLDEAGGTEAFF
cdr3_nt: TGCGCCAGCAGCTTGGACGAGGCGGGGGGCACTGAAGCTTTCTTT

v_call: TRBV6-5
d_call: TRBD1
j_call: TRBJ1-2
clone_size: NA
cdr3_aa: CASRVTGDDGYTF
cdr3_nt: TGTGCCAGCAGGGTCACAGGGGATGATGGCTACACCTTC

v_call: TRBV3-1/TRBV3-2
d_call: NA
j_call: TRBJ2-1
clone_size: NA
cdr3_aa: CASSFSGTYNEQFF
cdr3_nt: TGTGCCAGCAGCTTTAGCGGTACCTACAATGAGCAGTTCTTC

v_call: TRBV4-1
d_call: NA
j_call: TRBJ1-1
clone_size: once
cdr3_aa: CASSLRQQNTEAFF
cdr3_nt: TGCGCCAGCAGCTTGAGACAGCAGAACACTGAAGCTTTCTTT

v_call: TRBV25-1
d_call: NA
j_call: TRBJ1-2
clone_size: NA
cdr3_aa: CASSGSASTGYGYTF
cdr3_nt: TGTGCCAGCAGTGGGTCCGCGTCGACGGGCTATGGCTACACCTTC

v_call: TRBV28
d_call: TRBD1
j_call: TRBJ1-1
clone_size: NA
cdr3_aa: CASRSGQRDTEAFF
cdr3_nt: TGTGCCAGCAGGTCGGGACAGAGGGACACTGAAGCTTTCTTT

v_call: TRBV21-1
d_call: NA
j_call: TRBJ1-1
clone_size: NA
cdr3_aa: CARKTGEKVTEAFF
cdr3_nt: TGTGCCAGAAAGACAGGGGAGAAAGTGACTGAAGCTTTCTTT

v_call: TRBV6-5
d_call: TRBD1
j_call: TRBJ2-7
clone_size: NA
cdr3_aa: CASRSGQAFSYEQYF
cdr3_nt: TGTGCCAGCAGGTCGGGACAGGCCTTTTCCTACGAGCAGTACTTC

v_call: TRBV9
d_call: NA
j_call: TRBJ2-2
clone_size: NA
cdr3_aa: CASSPQTGELFF
cdr3_nt: TGTGCCAGCAGCCCCCAGACCGGGGAGCTGTTTTTT

v_call: TRBV15
d_call: NA
j_call: TRBJ1-6
clone_size: few
cdr3_aa: CATSRDQSPLHF
cdr3_nt: TGTGCCACCAGCAGAGATCAATCACCCCTCCACTTT

v_call: TRBV5-1
d_call: NA
j_call: TRBJ1-1
clone_size: few
cdr3_aa: CASSFTDVSTEAFF
cdr3_nt: TGCGCCAGCAGCTTTACAGATGTTAGTACTGAAGCTTTCTTT

v_call: TRBV2
d_call: TRBD2
j_call: TRBJ2-2
clone_size: NA
cdr3_aa: CASSRTSGSSGELFF
cdr3_nt: TGTGCCAGCAGCCGGACTAGCGGGAGCTCCGGGGAGCTGTTTTTT

v_call: TRBV4-2
d_call: NA
j_call: TRBJ1-3
clone_size: once
cdr3_aa: CASSQESGQSSGNTIYF
cdr3_nt: TGTGCCAGCAGCCAAGAGTCAGGGCAGAGCTCTGGAAACACCATATATTTT

v_call: TRBV5-1
d_call: NA
j_call: TRBJ1-6
clone_size: NA
cdr3_aa: CASTSSYNSPLHF
cdr3_nt: TGCGCCAGCACCAGCTCCTATAATTCACCCCTCCACTTT

v_call: TRBV30
d_call: NA
j_call: TRBJ2-2
clone_size: once
cdr3_aa: CAWRGDWLHTGELFF
cdr3_nt: TGTGCCTGGAGGGGGGACTGGCTTCACACCGGGGAGCTGTTTTTT

v_call: TRBV9
d_call: TRBD2
j_call: TRBJ2-1
clone_size: NA
cdr3_aa: CASSVGGSGSFNEQFF
cdr3_nt: TGTGCCAGCAGCGTAGGGGGTAGCGGGAGCTTCAATGAGCAGTTCTTC

v_call: TRBV11-3
d_call: TRBD1
j_call: TRBJ1-1
clone_size: NA
cdr3_aa: CASSDRDSPHEAFF
cdr3_nt: TGTGCCAGCAGCGACCGGGACAGTCCTCATGAAGCTTTCTTT

v_call: TRBV19
d_call: TRBD1
j_call: TRBJ1-5
clone_size: NA
cdr3_aa: CASSTRDRGVGNQPQHF
cdr3_nt: TGTGCCAGTAGTACTCGGGACAGGGGGGTGGGCAATCAGCCCCAGCATTTT

v_call: TRBV9
d_call: NA
j_call: TRBJ2-6
clone_size: NA
cdr3_aa: CASSGATSFSGANVLTF
cdr3_nt: TGTGCCAGCAGCGGGGCGACTAGTTTTTCTGGGGCCAACGTCCTGACTTTC

v_call: TRBV25-1
d_call: TRBD1
j_call: TRBJ2-7
clone_size: once
cdr3_aa: CASSDGTGPYEQYF
cdr3_nt: TGTGCCAGCAGTGATGGGACAGGACCTTACGAGCAGTACTTC

v_call: TRBV6-2/TRBV6-3
d_call: NA
j_call: TRBJ1-5
clone_size: once
cdr3_aa: CASSYSSGTSGSNQPQHF
cdr3_nt: TGTGCCAGCAGTTACTCATCCGGAACTAGCGGCAGCAATCAGCCCCAGCATTTT

v_call: TRBV5-1
d_call: NA
j_call: TRBJ2-5
clone_size: few
cdr3_aa: CASSFGDMVGQETQYF
cdr3_nt: TGCGCCAGCAGCTTTGGGGACATGGTAGGACAAGAGACCCAGTACTTC